Sequencing of this TCR beta chain was carried out in a study of shared clonotypes between healthy human individuals. This table comes from immunoSEQ multiplex PCR, and its TCRdb copy is limited to in-frame clones, with some not included. The sample consists of about 2.3 million clones, around 93% of them appearing once. CDR1 and CDR2 (germline): SGHDN, FVKESK. J gave up 7 bases and V 3 bases, and 8 bases lay outside the gene matches. This CDR3 is 14 amino acids long. The TCR was taken from a man aged 18 to 30 in good health. Some clones in this sample may be carry-over from other donors' samples. This rearrangement joins TRBV14 to TRBJ1-1; 7 nucleotides align to TRBD1. Input material: naive CD4+ T cells from PBMCs. Documented subset: CD45RA+ positively selected. The CDR3 protein is CASSHRGDADEAFF. For the CDR3, the DNA is TGTGCCAGCAGCCACAGGGGGGATGCTGATGAAGCTTTCTTT.